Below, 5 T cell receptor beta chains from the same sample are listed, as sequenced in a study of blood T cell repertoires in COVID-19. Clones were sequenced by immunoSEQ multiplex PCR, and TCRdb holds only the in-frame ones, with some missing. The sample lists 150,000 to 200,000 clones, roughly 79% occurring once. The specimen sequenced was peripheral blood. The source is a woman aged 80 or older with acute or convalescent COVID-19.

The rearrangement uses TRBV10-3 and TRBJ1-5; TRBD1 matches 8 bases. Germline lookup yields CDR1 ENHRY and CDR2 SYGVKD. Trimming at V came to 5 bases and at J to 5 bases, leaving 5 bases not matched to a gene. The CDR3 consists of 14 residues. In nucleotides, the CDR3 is TGTGCCATCAGTCTAACAGGGGGGGATCAGCCCCAGCATTTT. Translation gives CAISLTGGDQPQHF.

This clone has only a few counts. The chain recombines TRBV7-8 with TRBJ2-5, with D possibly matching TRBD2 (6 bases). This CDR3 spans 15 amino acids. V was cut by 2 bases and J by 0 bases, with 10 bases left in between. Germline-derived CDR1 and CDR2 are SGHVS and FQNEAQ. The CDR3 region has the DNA TGTGCCAGCAGCTTATGGGGCGGGGACCAAGAGACCCAGTACTTC. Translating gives CASSLWGGDQETQYF. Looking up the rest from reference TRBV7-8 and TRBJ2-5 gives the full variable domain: GAGVSQSPRYKVAKRGQDVALRCDPISGHVSLFWYQQALGQGPEFLTYFQNEAQLDKSGLPSDRFFAERPEGSVSTLKIQRTQQEDSAVYLCASSLWGGDQETQYFGPGTRLLVL.

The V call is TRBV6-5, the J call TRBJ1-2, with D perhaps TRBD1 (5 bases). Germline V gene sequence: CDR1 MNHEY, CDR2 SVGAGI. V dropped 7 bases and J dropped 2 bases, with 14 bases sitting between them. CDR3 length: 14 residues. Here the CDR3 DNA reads TGTGCCAGCATACGAGACAGAGACAACTATGGCTACACCTTC. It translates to CASIRDRDNYGYTF.

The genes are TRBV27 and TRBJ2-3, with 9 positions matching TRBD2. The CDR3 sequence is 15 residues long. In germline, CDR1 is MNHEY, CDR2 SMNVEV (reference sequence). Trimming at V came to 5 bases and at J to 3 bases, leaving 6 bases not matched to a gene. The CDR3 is CASSPRLAETDTQYF. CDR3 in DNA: TGTGCCAGCAGTCCACGACTAGCGGAGACAGATACGCAGTATTTT.

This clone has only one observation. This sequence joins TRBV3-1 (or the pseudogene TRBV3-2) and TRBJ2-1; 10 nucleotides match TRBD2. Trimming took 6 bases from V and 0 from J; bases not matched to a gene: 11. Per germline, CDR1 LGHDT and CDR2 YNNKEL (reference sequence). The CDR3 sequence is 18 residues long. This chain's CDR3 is CASSLGLAGVSSYNEQFF. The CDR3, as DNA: TGTGCCAGCAGTCTGGGGCTAGCGGGAGTCAGCTCCTACAATGAGCAGTTCTTC.